This T cell receptor beta chain is from a study of cytomegalovirus exposure and HLA in healthy donors. Study at large: Early released data had around 79 million unique TCRs, all coming from HLA-typed donors. Study observations and caveats: Reportedly, fewer N-insertions than the approximately 610-donor mean appeared in an Asian-associated ancestry cluster in a later analysis. An analysis that came later showed most CMV-associated TCR beta chains appearing HLA-restricted.

In germline, CDR1 is SNHLY, CDR2 FYNNEI. The CDR3 runs 14 residues. Trimming at V came to 6 bases and at J to 6 bases, leaving 9 bases not matched to a gene. Notes on this clone: Antigen specificity is unknown.

Amplification used 60 Vbeta primers and 13 Jbeta primers. The repertoire was sequenced with immunoSEQ multiplex PCR; TCRdb's copy has only in-frame clones and lacks some. The sample lists 100,000 to 150,000 clones, around 76% seen once, with around 1.9% in the top ten. The sequencing input was PBMCs. This clonotype was sampled from a woman aged 45 to 65 in good health and CMV-seronegative. This chain joins TRBV2 and TRBJ1-1; 8 nucleotides match TRBD1. CDR3 in DNA: TGTGCCAGCAGCGATGGCGGGACAGGCGCTGAAGCTTTCTTT. As protein: CASSDGGTGAEAFF.